A selection of T cell receptor beta chains follows, all from one sample in a study of EBV T-cell therapy then PD-1 blockade in nasopharyngeal carcinoma. TCRdb's table, derived via immunoSEQ multiplex PCR, lists solely in-frame clones and lacks some. Found here are 20,000 to 25,000 clones, under 90% of them singletons; the top ten hold 24%. The antigens these receptors bind are not known. This sample comprised CD8+ T cells from blood, obtained at day -245 from a patient whose treatment included autologous EBV-specific T cells and nivolumab. Receptor source: a middle-aged man with nasopharyngeal carcinoma. CDR3s include the opening cysteine and the closing phenylalanine or tryptophan. Each record gives: CDR3 length, D gene, clone size, J gene, V gene, CDR3 DNA, CDR3 protein. D genes are given only for firm matches. Some rows have no size entry. The others give once, few or many, or a class for an expanded clone.

>14|TRBD1|.|TRBJ1-1|TRBV6-5
TGTGCCAGCAGTCCCGGACAGGAGAACACTGAAGCTTTCTTT
CASSPGQENTEAFF
>16|.|.|TRBJ2-6|TRBV14
TGTGCCAGCAGCCAAGATTGGGGTTCCGGGGCCAACGTCCTGACTTTC
CASSQDWGSGANVLTF
>17|.|.|TRBJ2-2|TRBV6-4
TGTGCCAGCACTAAAGAACCAGGTTCTGGGAACACCGGGGAGCTGTTTTTT
CASTKEPGSGNTGELFF
>13|.|once|TRBJ2-7|TRBV6-5
TGTGCCAGCACCGGCCCAGAGATCTACGAGCAGTACTTC
CASTGPEIYEQYF
>14|TRBD1|.|TRBJ1-5|TRBV7-9
TGTGCCAGCAGCTCAGGGACAGCCCATCAGCCCCAGCATTTT
CASSSGTAHQPQHF
>15|.|.|TRBJ2-2|TRBV29-1
TGCAGCGTTGCTTGGTTGGGCAGGGCGGCCGGGGAGCTGTTTTTT
CSVAWLGRAAGELFF
>14|TRBD1|medium-sized|TRBJ2-3|TRBV6-4
TGTGCCAGCAGTGACGGACAGGGGGCAGATACGCAGTATTTT
CASSDGQGADTQYF
>16|TRBD2|few|TRBJ2-3|TRBV4-3
TGCGCCAGCAGCCAAGATTCGAAGCGGGGGGACAATACGCAGTATTTT
CASSQDSKRGDNTQYF
>13|.|.|TRBJ2-7|TRBV14
TGTGCCAGCAGCCAAGCCAGCACCTACGAGCAGTACTTC
CASSQASTYEQYF
>15|.|.|TRBJ2-2|TRBV6-5
TGTGCCAGCAGGACGGGGGTTTTTGAGGCCGGGGAGCTGTTTTTT
CASRTGVFEAGELFF
>15|.|.|TRBJ1-5|TRBV30
TGTGCCTGGAGTCCAGGGCTCCTTAGCAATCAGCCCCAGCATTTT
CAWSPGLLSNQPQHF
>13|.|.|TRBJ1-5|TRBV7-3
TGTGCCAGCAGCTCCGGCCTTGATCAGCCCCAGCATTTT
CASSSGLDQPQHF
>14|TRBD1|.|TRBJ2-3|TRBV4-1
TGCGCCAGCAGCCGGAACAGGGGGGAGCATACGCAGTATTTT
CASSRNRGEHTQYF
>14|.|.|TRBJ2-3|TRBV6-2/TRBV6-3
TGTGCCAGCAGTTGGAACAGGGTTTCCGATACGCAGTATTTT
CASSWNRVSDTQYF
>11|.|.|TRBJ1-1|TRBV20-1
TGCAGTGCTAGAAGAGTTTCTGAAGCTTTCTTT
CSARRVSEAFF